The 25 T cell receptor beta chains presented below share a single source sample, sequenced in a study of CD8 T cells in ankylosing spondylitis. TCRdb redid the calling of the 5' RACE reads with MiXCR, one entry per CDR3 protein. The table shows about 240,000 distinct CDR3 sequences, with 9.5% to 12% occurring only once. Sequencing was carried out using blood, either unsorted or a sorted T cell fraction (not recorded which). Every receptor here comes from a male donor with ankylosing spondylitis or in good health (not recorded which).

The V gene is TRBV3-1, the J gene TRBJ2-1; D possibly corresponds to TRBD1 (6 bases). The CDR3 extends over 13 amino acids. The germline V gene has CDR1 LGHDT and CDR2 YNNKEL (reference sequence). The V end was cut by 7 bases, the J end by 10 bases, with 17 bases between. CDR3 sequence (DNA): TGTGCCAGCACCTCAGGGGCTATTCGGGAGCAGTTCTTC. It specifies CASTSGAIREQFF.

This clonotype was recorded at least ten times. The chain is built from TRBV5-1 and TRBJ2-7; no definite D call. The CDR3 has 15 amino acids. V dropped 0 bases and J dropped 6 bases, with 16 bases sitting between them. Germline V gene lookup returns CDR1 SGHRS and CDR2 YFSETQ. In DNA, the CDR3 is TGCGCCAGCAGCTTGGAGTGGTCCTTGTTGTCCGAGCAGTACTTC. Translation: CASSLEWSLLSEQYF.

V is TRBV6-1 and J is TRBJ2-7; the D gene is possibly TRBD1 (5 bases). The V and J ends lost 6 bases and 2 bases respectively, with 14 bases between them. The CDR3 is 14 residues long. CDR1 and CDR2 (germline): MNHNS, SASEGT. The CDR3 protein is CASSRDDGTYEQYF. The CDR3 DNA follows: TGTGCCAGCAGCAGGGATGACGGAACCTACGAGCAGTACTTC.

This clonotype was observed many times. The V gene is TRBV20-1, the J gene TRBJ1-2, with D tentatively TRBD1 (6 bases). Germline assignment: CDR1 DFQATT and CDR2 SNEGSKA (reference sequence). V shed 8 bases and J shed 5 bases, with 18 bases lying between them. The CDR3 spans 13 residues. CDR3 nucleotide sequence: TGCAGTACCGCCTGGGGGCAGGGGTATGGCTACACCTTC. Protein sequence: CSTAWGQGYGYTF.

This clonotype was counted many times. The chain couples TRBV20-1 to TRBJ2-2; 11 nucleotides align to TRBD2. This CDR3 comprises 17 residues. Looked up from germline, CDR1 is DFQATT and CDR2 is SNEGSKA (reference sequence). The trim removed 0 bases at V and 12 bases at J, leaving 15 bases unmatched. The CDR3 region has the DNA TGCAGTGCTAGAGAGGAAGGGATTGGTAGCGGGAGGGGAAAGCTGTTTTTT. Amino acids: CSAREEGIGSGRGKLFF.

This chain joins TRBV7-9 and TRBJ2-1; 9 nucleotides line up with TRBD2. Germline loops: CDR1 SEHNR, CDR2 FQNEAQ (reference sequence). The CDR3 contains 15 residues. Trimming took 5 bases from V and 9 from J; bases not matched to a gene: 11. The CDR3 loop is CASSPRLAGTFEQFF. Here the CDR3 DNA reads TGTGCCAGCAGCCCACGGCTAGCGGGAACTTTTGAGCAGTTCTTC.

The genes are TRBV7-9 and TRBJ1-2; D perhaps matches TRBD1 (6 bases). V lost 5 bases to trimming and J lost 3 bases, with 22 bases between them. CDR3 length equals 17 residues. Germline V gives CDR1 SEHNR, CDR2 FQNEAQ (reference sequence). In DNA form, the CDR3 reads TGTGCCAGCAGCCATTGGGGATTGGGACACCCAGACTATGGCTACACCTTC. It specifies CASSHWGLGHPDYGYTF.

This clonotype was observed at least ten times. This chain joins TRBV9 and TRBJ1-2; TRBD1 matches 7 bases. The CDR3 extends over 15 amino acids. Germline CDR1 SGDLS, CDR2 YYNGEE. The junction had 12 bases not matched to a gene; V was cut back by 4 bases and J by 6 bases. DNA of the CDR3: TGTGCCAGCAGCCCTCGGACAGGCTTAGGGGATGGCTACACCTTC. This codes for CASSPRTGLGDGYTF. Full variable domain (rest looked up from reference TRBV9 and TRBJ1-2): DSGVTQTPKHLITATGQRVTLRCSPRSGDLSVYWYQQSLDQGLQFLIQYYNGEERAKGNILERFSAQQFPDLHSELNLSSLELGDSALYFCASSPRTGLGDGYTFGSGTRLTVV.

This clonotype was observed a few times. This chain connects TRBV27 to TRBJ1-5; D may be TRBD1 (5 bases). CDR1 is MNHEY and CDR2 is SMNVEV in the germline V gene (reference sequence). V gave up 2 bases and J gave up 6 bases, with 14 bases separating them. The CDR3 covers 15 residues. The CDR3 sequence: CASSLGGRVGQPQHF. CDR3 nucleotide sequence: TGTGCCAGCAGTTTAGGTGGCAGGGTAGGTCAGCCCCAGCATTTT.

This clonotype turned up a few times. This chain uses TRBV11-1 with TRBJ1-4; D possibly corresponds to TRBD1 (6 bases). V lost 5 bases and J 0 bases, leaving 19 bases between the germline ends. Germline CDR1 is SGHAT and CDR2 is FQDESV (reference sequence). The CDR3 consists of 18 residues. CDR3 loop: CASSQLGRRGATNEKLFF. The CDR3 DNA follows: TGTGCCAGCAGCCAGTTGGGACGCAGGGGCGCAACTAATGAAAAACTGTTTTTT.

This clonotype was counted a few times. The CDR3: CASSSPASGAKQYF. In nucleotides, the CDR3 is TGTGCCAGCAGCTCTCCCGCGTCCGGCGCTAAGCAGTACTTC. V usage is TRBV28 and J usage is TRBJ2-7; the D is unclear. This CDR3 contains 14 residues. The ends were cut back, 6 bases at V and 8 bases at J, with 20 bases in the middle. Germline V CDR1 and CDR2: MDHEN, SYDVKM. Full variable domain (outside the CDR3, taken from reference TRBV28 and TRBJ2-7): DVKVTQSSRYLVKRTGEKVFLECVQDMDHENMFWYRQDPGLGLRLIYFSYDVKMKEKGDIPEGYSVSREKKERFSLILESASTNQTSMYLCASSSPASGAKQYFGPGTRLTVT.

The sample holds many counts of this clonotype. The J gene is TRBJ2-2, the V gene TRBV15; D unclear. This CDR3 has 14 residues. Germline V gives CDR1 LNHNV, CDR2 YYDKDF (reference sequence). Trimming removed 1 base from V and 1 base from J, with 4 bases in between. DNA of the CDR3: TGTGCCACCAGCAGAGTCTTGAACACCGGGGAGCTGTTTTTT. Translation gives CATSRVLNTGELFF.

J is TRBJ2-3 and V is TRBV20-1; 7 bases map to TRBD2. Germline values: CDR1 DFQATT, CDR2 SNEGSKA (reference sequence). V shed 3 bases and J 5 bases; nucleotides not matched to a gene: 5. The CDR3 extends over 13 amino acids. DNA of the CDR3: TGCAGTGCTAGCCTTGGACTAGTAGATACGCAGTATTTT. It specifies CSASLGLVDTQYF.

This clonotype appeared a few times. The genes are TRBV7-9 and TRBJ2-7, with unresolved D. CDR3 size: 12 residues. Germline V gives CDR1 SEHNR, CDR2 FQNEAQ (reference sequence). With 3 bases removed from V and 2 bases from J, the gap between germline ends came to 5 bases. CDR3 residues: CASSFSPYEQYF. The CDR3 DNA is TGTGCCAGCAGCTTTAGCCCCTACGAGCAGTACTTC.

The chain has TRBV12-3 or TRBV12-4 and TRBJ2-5, with a possible D match to TRBD2 (6 bases). Trimming left V 6 bases short and J 5 bases short, with 25 bases between. The CDR3 totals 17 residues. This chain's CDR3 is CASSPYAHAGGEETQYF. The CDR3 DNA reads as TGTGCCAGCAGCCCGTACGCTCACGCCGGGGGAGAGGAGACCCAGTACTTC.

This clonotype was seen more than once but under ten times. In nucleotides, the CDR3 is TGTGCCAGCAGCTTAGGACAGAACGAGCAGTACTTC. This sequence encodes CASSLGQNEQYF. This chain links TRBV7-6 with TRBJ2-7; tentatively, D is TRBD1 (5 bases). The CDR3 covers 12 residues. Germline values: CDR1 SGHVS, CDR2 FNYEAQ. Trimming took 1 base from V and 5 from J, leaving 6 bases between them.

This clonotype was counted only a few times. This chain joins TRBV5-6 and TRBJ1-1; a possible D gene is TRBD1 (5 bases). Trimming took 2 bases from V and 1 from J, leaving 9 bases between them. Germline lookup yields CDR1 SGHDT and CDR2 YYEEEE. The CDR3 spans 14 residues. The CDR3 DNA sequence: TGTGCCAGCAGCTTCAGTCAGGGGAACACTGAAGCTTTCTTT. It yields the protein CASSFSQGNTEAFF.

This clonotype turned up a few times. The chain links TRBV4-2 to TRBJ1-3; D unclear. Germline-derived CDR1 and CDR2 are LGHNA and YNFKEQ. The CDR3 contains 14 residues. V was trimmed by 1 base and J by 0 bases, leaving 4 bases between them. The CDR3 DNA is TGTGCCAGCAGCCAAGGACACTCTGGAAACACCATATATTTT. Translation gives CASSQGHSGNTIYF.

This clonotype was seen many times. The genes are TRBV5-1 and TRBJ2-3; a possible D gene is TRBD1 (5 bases). CDR3 length equals 15 residues. V was shortened by 0 bases and J by 3 bases, with 11 bases between the two germline ends. Germline assignment: CDR1 SGHRS and CDR2 YFSETQ. CDR3 coding DNA: TGCGCCAGCAGCTTGGTAGGGGAACGGACAGATACGCAGTATTTT. Translated, it gives CASSLVGERTDTQYF.

In its sample, this clonotype was seen a few times. This chain joins TRBV20-1 and TRBJ1-5; the match to TRBD1 covers 7 bases. CDR3 size: 13 residues. Germline CDR1 is DFQATT and CDR2 is SNEGSKA (reference sequence). Losses at the gene ends were 8 bases for V and 7 bases for J; bases not matched to a gene: 11. CDR3 residues: CSMTTGEGQPQHF. Here the CDR3 DNA reads TGCAGTATGACAACAGGGGAGGGGCAGCCCCAGCATTTT.

The chain is built from TRBV7-6 and TRBJ2-2, with TRBD2 identical over 9 bases. V shed 6 bases, J shed 2 bases, and the junction held 13 bases outside the gene matches. The CDR3 runs 18 residues. Germline V gives CDR1 SGHVS, CDR2 FNYEAQ. This CDR3 reads CASRRTKRTSVNTGELFF. The CDR3 DNA reads as TGTGCCAGCAGACGAACTAAAAGGACTAGCGTAAACACCGGGGAGCTGTTTTTT.

At least ten counts were recorded for this clonotype. The CDR3 here is CASSLVDSPDTQYF. CDR3 DNA sequence: TGTGCCAGCAGCTTGGTTGATTCCCCAGATACGCAGTATTTT. V usage is TRBV5-5 and J usage is TRBJ2-3, with D uncertain. Deletions cut 0 bases from V and 4 bases from J, with 9 bases between. Germline V gene sequence: CDR1 SGHKS, CDR2 YYEKEE (reference sequence). The CDR3 has 14 amino acids.

This sequence joins TRBV6-5 and TRBJ1-1, with 7 bases lining up with TRBD1. This CDR3 has 15 residues. Germline values: CDR1 MNHEY, CDR2 SVGAGI. V was pared by 5 bases and J by 0 bases, with 6 bases of the junction left unmatched. The CDR3 here is CASSLSGQLNTEAFF. CDR3 nucleotides: TGTGCCAGCAGTCTATCGGGACAGCTGAACACTGAAGCTTTCTTT.

This clonotype has at least ten counts. The chain links TRBV20-1 to TRBJ1-5; D may be TRBD1 (6 bases). CDR1 and CDR2 (germline): DFQATT, SNEGSKA (reference sequence). The CDR3 has 15 residues. Trimming cost V 1 base and J 5 bases, with 15 bases left between them. The CDR3 region has the DNA TGCAGTGCTAGAGTCTGGACAGTGGGGGATCAGCCCCAGCATTTT. Translated: CSARVWTVGDQPQHF.

In this sample, this clonotype turned up a few times. This sequence joins TRBV20-1 and TRBJ2-4; 7 bases align to TRBD1. V lost 6 bases to trimming and J lost 2 bases; unmatched junction nucleotides: 4. Germline V gene sequence: CDR1 DFQATT, CDR2 SNEGSKA (reference sequence). CDR3 length: 13 residues. CDR3 coding DNA: TGCAGTGCACAGGGGCAGACCAAAAACATTCAGTACTTC. Its protein product is CSAQGQTKNIQYF.